These 17 T cell receptor beta chains were all obtained from the same sample, sequenced in a study of T-cell reconstitution after alpha-beta-depleted transplantation in children. Molecular barcoding with unique molecular identifiers was used for the TCRbeta library. TCRdb re-analysed the PCR reads in MiXCR, keeping a single row per CDR3 protein. The table records approximately 15,000 distinct CDR3 sequences, over 10% of them present only once. The source material was PBMCs, mostly from graft donor cells, sampled 180 days after TCRalphabeta/CD19-depleted stem cell transplant. Receptors originate from a boy in the first two years of life who had a stem cell transplant for Wiskott-Aldrich syndrome, so the T cells may come from the graft donor.

The chain combines TRBV5-1 with TRBJ2-1; D tentatively reads TRBD1 or TRBD2 (5 bases each). CDR1 and CDR2 (germline): SGHRS, YFSETQ. V was cut by 4 bases and J by 6 bases, with 23 bases left in between. There are 17 residues in the CDR3. Here the CDR3 DNA reads TGCGCCAGCAGCGGGGGACGCCGGGCCATCACCCCCAATGAGCAGTTCTTC. Amino acid sequence: CASSGGRRAITPNEQFF.

Here the CDR3 reads CASSFTHGRDATQYF. For the CDR3, the DNA is TGCGCCAGCAGCTTTACCCACGGGCGGGATGCGACCCAGTACTTC. V is TRBV5-1 and J is TRBJ2-5, with D possibly TRBD2 on 6 matching bases. Germline CDR1 SGHRS, CDR2 YFSETQ. The CDR3 totals 15 residues. V was cut by 2 bases and J by 7 bases, with 18 bases left in between. Looking up the rest from reference TRBV5-1 and TRBJ2-5 gives the full variable domain: KAGVTQTPRYLIKTRGQQVTLSCSPISGHRSVSWYQQTPGQGLQFLFEYFSETQRNKGNFPGRFSGRQFSNSRSEMNVSTLELGDSALYLCASSFTHGRDATQYFGPGTRLLVL.

This clonotype has a handful of counts. The chain combines TRBV3-1 with TRBJ2-5; 9 bases map to TRBD1. From germline, CDR1 is LGHDT and CDR2 YNNKEL (reference sequence). The ends lost 0 bases at V and 0 bases at J; junction bases unmatched: 2. This CDR3 region has 16 residues. In DNA, the CDR3 is TGTGCCAGCAGCCAAGAGGGACAGGGAGACCAAGAGACCCAGTACTTC. Translation gives CASSQEGQGDQETQYF.

This clonotype was detected ten times or more. The gene calls are TRBV7-9 and TRBJ1-4; the D gene is possibly TRBD1 (5 bases). Germline CDR1 is SEHNR and CDR2 is FQNEAQ (reference sequence). CDR3 length: 17 amino acids. Trimming pared 7 bases from V and 0 bases from J, leaving 18 bases between. The CDR3 DNA sequence: TGTGCCAGCACCCAAATCAGGGAACTTGCAACTAATGAAAAACTGTTTTTT. This encodes CASTQIRELATNEKLFF.

At least ten counts were recorded for this clonotype. The rearrangement uses TRBV20-1 and TRBJ1-4; D is undetermined. Trimming took 6 bases from V and 8 from J, leaving 19 bases between them. Per the germline V gene, CDR1 is DFQATT and CDR2 is SNEGSKA (reference sequence). The CDR3 contains 14 residues. The CDR3 sequence is CSAPRVDRQEKLFF. For the CDR3, the DNA is TGCAGTGCCCCCCGAGTGGACCGACAAGAAAAACTGTTTTTT.

This clonotype was seen repeatedly, ten times or more. The rearrangement links TRBV7-8 to TRBJ1-5; possible D gene TRBD1, 6 bases. V dropped 1 base and J dropped 5 bases, with 15 bases sitting between them. CDR1 is SGHVS, CDR2 FQNEAQ, per germline. The CDR3 runs to 16 residues. CDR3 nucleotides: TGTGCCAGCAGCTTAGAAGTCAGGGGATTCGATCAGCCCCAGCATTTT. Protein sequence: CASSLEVRGFDQPQHF.

This clonotype has a handful of counts. CDR3 nucleotides: TGTGCCAGCAGTTTAGGGGGAAGCAATCAGCCCCAGCATTTT. Its protein is CASSLGGSNQPQHF. The chain uses TRBV12-3 or TRBV12-4 and TRBJ1-5; D is undetermined. The CDR3 covers 14 residues. V was trimmed by 1 base and J by 1 base, leaving 5 bases between them.

This clonotype occurred many times. The chain combines TRBV29-1 with TRBJ2-7, with TRBD2 matching over 12 bases. Trimming cost V 6 bases and J 8 bases; bases outside gene matches: 5. The CDR3 extends over 12 amino acids. CDR1 SQVTM and CDR2 ANQGSEA come from the germline V gene. The CDR3 nucleotides are TGCAGCGTGTCTAGCGGGGGGGCCAAGCAGTACTTC. Its translation is CSVSSGGAKQYF.

The V call is TRBV28, the J call TRBJ2-2, with D possibly matching TRBD1 (6 bases). This CDR3 contains 14 residues. The V end lost 6 bases, the J end lost 6 bases, and 14 bases lay between the germline ends. Germline V CDR1 and CDR2: MDHEN, SYDVKM. The CDR3 loop is CASRINRVPGELFF. DNA for the CDR3: TGTGCCAGCAGGATCAACAGGGTGCCCGGGGAGCTGTTTTTT.

This clonotype was observed a handful of times. The chain uses TRBV7-9 and TRBJ1-6, with a weak D call TRBD1 (5 bases). Trimming left V 6 bases short and J 8 bases short, with 14 bases between. This CDR3 is built from 14 residues. CDR1 is SEHNR and CDR2 is FQNEAQ in the germline V gene (reference sequence). CDR3 loop: CASSIDSLYSPLHF. In nucleotides, the CDR3 is TGTGCCAGCAGTATAGACAGTCTGTATTCACCCCTCCACTTT.

The sample holds many counts of this clonotype. The rearrangement links TRBV4-2 to TRBJ1-1, with D uncertain. The germline V gene encodes CDR1 LGHNA and CDR2 YNFKEQ. V was trimmed by 1 base and J by 5 bases, leaving 11 bases between them. The CDR3 runs 14 residues. The CDR3 nucleotides are TGTGCCAGCAGCCAAGTCGACGGTCAGACTGAAGCTTTCTTT. Translation gives CASSQVDGQTEAFF.

This clonotype has at least ten counts. The chain joins TRBV28 to TRBJ2-5; no reliable D call. V was pared by 3 bases and J by 4 bases, with 6 bases between. The CDR3 sequence is 12 residues long. Looked up from germline, CDR1 is MDHEN and CDR2 is SYDVKM. Written as DNA, the CDR3 is TGTGCCAGCAGTTTGTTAGGAGAGACCCAGTACTTC. It is translated as CASSLLGETQYF. The full variable domain, its missing parts supplied by reference TRBV28 and TRBJ2-5, is DVKVTQSSRYLVKRTGEKVFLECVQDMDHENMFWYRQDPGLGLRLIYFSYDVKMKEKGDIPEGYSVSREKKERFSLILESASTNQTSMYLCASSLLGETQYFGPGTRLLVL.

This clonotype turned up a few times. J is TRBJ2-7 and V is TRBV18; TRBD2 might be the D (7 bases). CDR3 size: 18 residues. Germline V CDR1 and CDR2: KGHSH, LQKENI. V was trimmed by 5 bases and J by 4 bases, leaving 27 bases between them. The DNA for the CDR3 is TGTGCCAGCTCAGCTCCGGGGGGCGGGGGCTCCTATGAGTACGAGCAGTACTTC. Protein sequence: CASSAPGGGGSYEYEQYF.

In this sample, this clonotype turned up many times. The V call is TRBV28, the J call TRBJ1-2; TRBD1 matches 9 bases. J was trimmed by 7 bases and V by 1 base; bases with no gene match: 10. The germline V gene encodes CDR1 MDHEN and CDR2 SYDVKM. The CDR3 covers 16 residues. The CDR3 loop is CASSLYVGTGSRGYTF. The CDR3 nucleotides read TGTGCCAGCAGTTTATATGTCGGGACAGGGTCTCGTGGCTACACCTTC.

The chain uses TRBV28 and TRBJ2-5; D might be TRBD1 (5 bases). The CDR3 is made up of 13 amino acids. Per the germline V gene, CDR1 is MDHEN and CDR2 is SYDVKM. V was shortened by 5 bases and J by 1 base, with 8 bases between the two germline ends. The CDR3 DNA is TGTGCCAGCAGTCCACAGGCCCAAGAGACCCAGTACTTC. Translation: CASSPQAQETQYF. The complete variable domain, with remaining parts taken from reference TRBV28 and TRBJ2-5, reads DVKVTQSSRYLVKRTGEKVFLECVQDMDHENMFWYRQDPGLGLRLIYFSYDVKMKEKGDIPEGYSVSREKKERFSLILESASTNQTSMYLCASSPQAQETQYFGPGTRLLVL.

Regarding this clonotype: Possible read error: a much larger clone is one base away. The rearrangement joins TRBV10-3 to TRBJ1-1, with D unresolved. This CDR3 contains 16 residues. Germline CDR1 ENHRY, CDR2 SYGVKD. Trimming pared 5 bases from V and 1 base from J, leaving 17 bases between. CDR3 region: CAISHSPRYRNTEAFF. For the CDR3, the DNA is TGTGCCATCAGTCATTCCCCCCGGTACAGGAACACTGAAGCTTTCTTT.

This chain joins TRBV5-1 and TRBJ2-7; D is unresolved. This CDR3 has 11 amino acids. Germline V gene lookup returns CDR1 SGHRS and CDR2 YFSETQ. V was clipped by 4 bases and J by 9 bases, with 11 bases between them. Here the CDR3 DNA reads TGCGCCAGCAGCCAGGATACGGTGCAGTACTTC. Its translation is CASSQDTVQYF.